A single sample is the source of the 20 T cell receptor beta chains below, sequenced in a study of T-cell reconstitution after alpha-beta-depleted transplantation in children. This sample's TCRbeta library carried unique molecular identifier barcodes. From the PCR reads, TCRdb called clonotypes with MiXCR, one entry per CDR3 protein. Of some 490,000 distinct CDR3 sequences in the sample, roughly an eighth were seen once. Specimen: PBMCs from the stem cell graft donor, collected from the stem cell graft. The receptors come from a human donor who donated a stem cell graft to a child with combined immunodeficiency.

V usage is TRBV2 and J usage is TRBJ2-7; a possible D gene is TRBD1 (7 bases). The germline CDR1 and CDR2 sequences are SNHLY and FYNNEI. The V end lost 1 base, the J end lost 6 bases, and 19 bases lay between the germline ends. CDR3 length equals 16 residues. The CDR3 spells CASSEDPGTAGREQYF. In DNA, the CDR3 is TGTGCCAGCAGTGAAGACCCCGGGACAGCGGGCCGCGAGCAGTACTTC.

The CDR3 DNA sequence: TGCAGTGCTAGCAACCGGGACAGGAGCTCCTACGAGCAGTACTTC. Translating it yields CSASNRDRSSYEQYF. V and J are TRBV20-1 and TRBJ2-7; 8 bases are shared with TRBD1. Losses at the gene ends were 3 bases for V and 0 bases for J; bases not matched to a gene: 7. This CDR3 spans 15 amino acids. Looked up from germline, CDR1 is DFQATT and CDR2 is SNEGSKA (reference sequence).

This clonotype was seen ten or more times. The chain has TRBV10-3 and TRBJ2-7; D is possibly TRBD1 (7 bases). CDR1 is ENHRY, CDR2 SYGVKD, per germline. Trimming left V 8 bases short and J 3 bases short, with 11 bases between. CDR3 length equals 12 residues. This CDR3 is CAIGRGDYEQYF. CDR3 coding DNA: TGTGCCATCGGCAGGGGGGACTACGAGCAGTACTTC.

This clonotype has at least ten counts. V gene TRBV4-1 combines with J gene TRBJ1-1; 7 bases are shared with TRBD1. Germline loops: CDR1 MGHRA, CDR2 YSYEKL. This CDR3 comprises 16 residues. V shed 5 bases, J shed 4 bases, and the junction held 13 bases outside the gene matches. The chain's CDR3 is CASSMIGGRVGTEAFF. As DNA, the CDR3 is TGCGCCAGCAGCATGATAGGGGGCAGGGTTGGCACTGAAGCTTTCTTT.

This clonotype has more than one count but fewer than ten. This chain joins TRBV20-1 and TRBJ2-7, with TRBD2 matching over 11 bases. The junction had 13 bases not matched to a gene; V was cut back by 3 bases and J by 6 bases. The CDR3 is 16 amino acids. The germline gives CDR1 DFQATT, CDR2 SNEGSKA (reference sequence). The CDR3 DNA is TGCAGTGCTAGGGCTAGCGGGGGGAGCAGTCCCGGCGAGCAGTACTTC. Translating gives CSARASGGSSPGEQYF.

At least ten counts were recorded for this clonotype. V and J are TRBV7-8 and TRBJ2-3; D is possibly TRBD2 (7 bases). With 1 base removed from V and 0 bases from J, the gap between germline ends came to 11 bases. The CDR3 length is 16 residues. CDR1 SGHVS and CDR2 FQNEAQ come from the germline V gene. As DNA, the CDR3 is TGTGCCAGCAGCTTAGAGGCGGGGGCGAGCACAGATACGCAGTATTTT. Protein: CASSLEAGASTDTQYF.

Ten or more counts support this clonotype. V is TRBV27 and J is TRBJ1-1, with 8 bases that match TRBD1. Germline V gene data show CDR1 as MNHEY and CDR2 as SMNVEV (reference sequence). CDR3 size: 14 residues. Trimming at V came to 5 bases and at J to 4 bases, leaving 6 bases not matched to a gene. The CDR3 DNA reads TGTGCCAGCAGTCTCCTAACAGGGGGCACTGAAGCTTTCTTT. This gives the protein CASSLLTGGTEAFF.

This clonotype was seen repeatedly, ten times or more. The CDR3, as DNA: TGTGCCAGCAGTTTAGAGCAGTTCTCTGGGGCCAACGTCCTGACTTTC. It is translated as CASSLEQFSGANVLTF. V usage is TRBV12-3 or TRBV12-4 and J usage is TRBJ2-6; D is undetermined. This CDR3 has 16 residues. Trimming stripped 1 base from V and 0 bases from J, with 7 bases between.

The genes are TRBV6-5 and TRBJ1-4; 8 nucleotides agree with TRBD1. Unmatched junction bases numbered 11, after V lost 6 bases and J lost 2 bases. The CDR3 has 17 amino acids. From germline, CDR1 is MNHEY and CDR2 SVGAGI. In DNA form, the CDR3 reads TGTGCCAGCAGCCACACCAGAACAGGGGGTACTAATGAAAAACTGTTTTTT. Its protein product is CASSHTRTGGTNEKLFF.

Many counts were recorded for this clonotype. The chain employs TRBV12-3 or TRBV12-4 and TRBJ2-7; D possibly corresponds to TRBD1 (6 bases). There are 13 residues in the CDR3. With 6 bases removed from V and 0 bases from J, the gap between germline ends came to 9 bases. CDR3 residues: CASRGGHSYEQYF. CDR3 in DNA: TGTGCCAGCAGAGGGGGACACTCCTACGAGCAGTACTTC.

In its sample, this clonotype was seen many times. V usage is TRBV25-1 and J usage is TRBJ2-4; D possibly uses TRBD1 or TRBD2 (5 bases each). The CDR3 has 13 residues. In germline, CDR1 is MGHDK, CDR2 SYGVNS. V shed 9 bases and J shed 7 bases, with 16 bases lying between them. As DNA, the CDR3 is TGTGCCAGTGCTGTAGGAGGACACAACATTCAGTACTTC. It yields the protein CASAVGGHNIQYF.

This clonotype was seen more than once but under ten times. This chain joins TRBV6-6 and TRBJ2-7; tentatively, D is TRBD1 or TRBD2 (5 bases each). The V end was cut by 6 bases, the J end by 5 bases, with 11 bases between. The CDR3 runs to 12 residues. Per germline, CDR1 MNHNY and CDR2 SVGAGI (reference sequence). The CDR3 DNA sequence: TGTGCCAGCAGCAAAAGAGGGGACGAGCAGTACTTC. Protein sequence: CASSKRGDEQYF.

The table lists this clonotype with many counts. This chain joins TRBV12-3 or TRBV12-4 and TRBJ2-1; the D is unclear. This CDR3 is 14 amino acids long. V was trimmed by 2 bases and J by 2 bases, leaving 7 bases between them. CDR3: CASSLRVTYNEQFF. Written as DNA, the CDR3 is TGTGCCAGCAGTTTACGGGTAACCTACAATGAGCAGTTCTTC.

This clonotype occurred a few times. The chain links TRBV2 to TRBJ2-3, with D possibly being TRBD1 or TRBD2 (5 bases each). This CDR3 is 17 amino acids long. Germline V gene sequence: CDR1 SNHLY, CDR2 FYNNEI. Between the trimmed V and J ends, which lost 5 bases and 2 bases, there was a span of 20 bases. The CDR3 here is CASSPFSGAPNTDTQYF. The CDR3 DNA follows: TGTGCCAGCAGTCCATTTTCCGGGGCACCCAACACAGATACGCAGTATTTT.

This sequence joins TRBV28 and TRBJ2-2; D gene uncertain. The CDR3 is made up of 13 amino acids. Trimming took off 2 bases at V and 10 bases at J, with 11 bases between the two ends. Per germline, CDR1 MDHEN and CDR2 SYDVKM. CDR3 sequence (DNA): TGTGCCAGCAGTTTAAATTTTAGGTCGGAGCTGTTTTTT. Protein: CASSLNFRSELFF.

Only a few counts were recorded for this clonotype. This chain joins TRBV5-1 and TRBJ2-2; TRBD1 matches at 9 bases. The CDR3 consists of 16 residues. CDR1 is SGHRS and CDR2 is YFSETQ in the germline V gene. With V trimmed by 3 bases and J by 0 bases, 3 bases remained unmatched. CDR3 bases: TGCGCCAGCAGCTCCACAGGGGGCGCGAACACCGGGGAGCTGTTTTTT. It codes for CASSSTGGANTGELFF.

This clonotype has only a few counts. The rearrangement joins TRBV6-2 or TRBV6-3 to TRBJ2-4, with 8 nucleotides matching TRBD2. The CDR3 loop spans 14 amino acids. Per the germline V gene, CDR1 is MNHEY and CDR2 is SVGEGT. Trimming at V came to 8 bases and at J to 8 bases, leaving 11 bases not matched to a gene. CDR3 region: CASAPWTGGDIQYF. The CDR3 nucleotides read TGTGCCAGCGCCCCATGGACGGGAGGGGACATTCAGTACTTC.

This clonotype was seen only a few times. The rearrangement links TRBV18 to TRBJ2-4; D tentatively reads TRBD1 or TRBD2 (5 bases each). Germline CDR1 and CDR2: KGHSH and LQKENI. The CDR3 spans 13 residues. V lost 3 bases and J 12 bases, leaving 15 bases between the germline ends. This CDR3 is CASSPPGTVSQYF. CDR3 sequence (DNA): TGTGCCAGCTCACCCCCCGGGACGGTCAGTCAGTACTTC.

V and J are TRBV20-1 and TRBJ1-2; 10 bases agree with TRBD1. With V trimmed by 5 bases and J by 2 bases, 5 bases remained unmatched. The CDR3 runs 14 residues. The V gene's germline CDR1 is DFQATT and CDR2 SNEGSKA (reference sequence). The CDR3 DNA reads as TGCAGTGCTGGGGGGGGACAGGGGAACTATGGCTACACCTTC. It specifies CSAGGGQGNYGYTF.

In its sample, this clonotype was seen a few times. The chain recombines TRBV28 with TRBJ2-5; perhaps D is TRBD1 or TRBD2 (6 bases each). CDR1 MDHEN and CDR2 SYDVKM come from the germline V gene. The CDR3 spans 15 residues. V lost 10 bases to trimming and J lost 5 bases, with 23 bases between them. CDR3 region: CATLPPGAGHETQYF. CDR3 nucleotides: TGTGCCACCCTCCCCCCGGGGGCAGGGCATGAGACCCAGTACTTC.